This paragraph covers one T cell receptor beta chain sequence. Antigen unknown. The data derive from a study of CD4 T cells in relation to SARS-CoV-2 and coronaviruses. In the study overall: No peptide or an HIV-1 Nef peptide pool served as negative control. Study observations and caveats: No crossreactivity against non-spike viral proteins was tested here.

The unexposed donors gave CD4+ T cells in 2011-2018, prior to COVID-19. The cells were cultured for approximately ten days before CD4+ T cells were isolated. Unexposed-donor CD4+ T cells were probed with SARS-CoV-2 S/N and four cold-coronavirus spikes, cells permitting. Some clones are missing from TCRdb's copy, which holds only in-frame ones; the method was immunoSEQ multiplex PCR. In the table there are just under 30,000 clones, approximately 79% of which are singletons. The CDR3 is 12 residues long. Trimming shortened V by 1 base and J by 4 bases, and 7 bases separated the two germline ends. Germline-derived CDR1 and CDR2 are SQVTM and ANQGSEA.

The V and J genes are TRBV29-1 and TRBJ1-1, with D possibly matching TRBD1 (6 bases). Material: CD4+ T cells from PBMCs, cultured in vitro. The TCR was taken from a human donor in good health. The CDR3 coding sequence is TGCAGCGTTGAAGGGGGGCTCACTGAAGCTTTCTTT. Protein product: CSVEGGLTEAFF. Full variable domain (missing parts from reference TRBV29-1 and TRBJ1-1): SAVISQKPSRDICQRGTSLTIQCQVDSQVTMMFWYRQQPGQSLTLIATANQGSEATYESGFVIDKFPISRPNLTFSTLTVSNMSPEDSSIYLCSVEGGLTEAFFGQGTRLTVV.